What follows are 5 T cell receptor beta chains derived from one specimen sequenced in a study of response to subunit inactivated influenza vaccine listed by TCRdb under 2018. What this sample's time point label stands for: 40 to 45 days after influenza vaccine administration. Library method: RT-PCR. Sequencing was performed on an Illumina HiSeq 2500. The raw public reads went through TCRdb reprocessing: fastp at Q25, MiXCR clone calling, in-frame beta chains kept. Every entry covers one CDR3 protein and lists the most common genes and DNA from its rows. The sample contains approximately 500,000 distinct CDR3 sequences, roughly 13% of them found a single time. The ten largest make up about an eighth of the sample. The sample was PBMCs from blood, taken around seven weeks after vaccination. These TCRs come from a man aged 45-65 years who received an inactivated influenza vaccine. Donor details come from another sample of the same person, matched by shared clones.

V usage is TRBV12-3 or TRBV12-4 and J usage is TRBJ2-7, with D perhaps matching TRBD1 (6 bases). The CDR3 has 17 amino acids. The CDR3 sequence: CTRCPAPRTDTYVEQYF. CDR3 DNA sequence: TGTACCCGCTGTCCCGCCCCTCGGACAGATACCTACGTTGAGCAGTACTTC.

V is TRBV2 and J is TRBJ2-5; D is perhaps TRBD2 (6 bases). Germline CDR1 SNHLY, CDR2 FYNNEI. V shed 7 bases and J shed 5 bases, with 8 bases lying between them. The CDR3 contains 11 residues. The CDR3 loop is CASKAGETQYF. The CDR3 region has the DNA TGTGCCAGCAAGGCGGGGGAGACCCAGTACTTC. Supplemented by reference TRBV2 and TRBJ2-5, the full variable domain reads EPEVTQTPSHQVTQMGQEVILRCVPISNHLYFYWYRQILGQKVEFLVSFYNNEISEKSEIFDDQFSVERPDGSNFTLKIRSTKLEDSAMYFCASKAGETQYFGPGTRLLVL.

This clonotype was observed a handful of times. The genes are TRBV28 and TRBJ1-6; D unclear. CDR1 is MDHEN and CDR2 is SYDVKM in the germline V gene. This CDR3 spans 12 amino acids. V gave up 7 bases and J gave up 9 bases, with 10 bases separating them. Written as DNA, the CDR3 is TGTGCCAGCAATAACGACCCTTCACCCCTCCACTTT. Its protein product is CASNNDPSPLHF.

This clonotype was seen a handful of times. This chain links TRBV5-1 with TRBJ2-1; 9 bases fit TRBD2. The germline gives CDR1 SGHRS, CDR2 YFSETQ. With 2 bases clipped from V and 1 base from J, the junction kept 4 bases outside the gene matches. CDR3 length equals 16 residues. The CDR3 sequence: CASSFASGVSYNEQFF. The CDR3 DNA follows: TGCGCCAGCAGCTTCGCTAGCGGGGTATCCTACAATGAGCAGTTCTTC.

This chain joins TRBV13 and TRBJ2-7; 9 bases align to TRBD2. This CDR3 contains 15 residues. Germline trimming cut 5 bases from V and 6 bases from J; bases unmatched to any gene: 11. Germline loops: CDR1 PRHDT, CDR2 FYEKMQ (reference sequence). The CDR3 loop reads CASSPRAGLASEQYF. CDR3 DNA sequence: TGTGCCAGCAGCCCACGGGCGGGACTAGCTTCCGAGCAGTACTTC. Full variable domain (remainder filled in from reference TRBV13 and TRBJ2-7): AAGVIQSPRHLIKEKRETATLKCYPIPRHDTVYWYQQGPGQDPQFLISFYEKMQSDKGSIPDRFSAQQFSDYHSELNMSSLELGDSALYFCASSPRAGLASEQYFGPGTRLTVT.